The 9 T cell receptor beta chains listed next were all sequenced from one sample in a study of T cells in Graves' hyperthyroidism and ophthalmopathy. RNA transcripts were the template for amplifying TCR beta CDR3 regions. A set of HTBI primers served as the primers for a first-round RT-PCR of the TCR CDR3. TCRdb redid the calling of the multiplex PCR reads with MiXCR, one entry per CDR3 protein. The sample yields around 340,000 distinct CDR3 sequences, 11% to 15% seen once. Sequenced input: blood. The source is a woman between 25 and 40 years old with Graves' hyperthyroidism.

This clonotype was recorded many times. The chain has TRBV28 and TRBJ1-3; D gene unclear. V gave up 9 bases and J gave up 0 bases, with 12 bases separating them. From germline, CDR1 is MDHEN and CDR2 SYDVKM. There are 14 residues in the CDR3. The CDR3 DNA reads as TGTGCCAGTCGCAGAACGAGCTCTGGAAACACCATATATTTT. It is translated as CASRRTSSGNTIYF.

The rearrangement links TRBV3-1 to TRBJ1-5, with 10 bases fitting TRBD1. The junction had 13 bases not matched to a gene; V was cut back by 0 bases and J by 5 bases. The CDR3 is 19 amino acids. The germline CDR1 and CDR2 sequences are LGHDT and YNNKEL (reference sequence). The CDR3 DNA reads as TGTGCCAGCAGCCAAGATAAGACAGGGGGCGCCCGGTTAGATCAGCCCCAGCATTTT. Its protein is CASSQDKTGGARLDQPQHF.

This clonotype was found a few times. This chain connects TRBV13 to TRBJ1-4; D is ambiguous. The length of the CDR3 is 13 residues. V lost 2 bases, J lost 8 bases, and 9 bases lay in between. Germline values: CDR1 PRHDT, CDR2 FYEKMQ (reference sequence). CDR3 DNA: TGTGCCAGCAGCTTAAAGCCGGGGGAAAAACTGTTTTTT. Protein: CASSLKPGEKLFF.

This clonotype has only a few counts. This chain connects TRBV7-2 to TRBJ2-1; 7 bases map to TRBD1. CDR1 SGHTA and CDR2 FQGNSA come from the germline V gene. The CDR3 has 14 amino acids. V was pared by 2 bases and J by 14 bases, with 12 bases of the junction left unmatched. CDR3 loop: CASSLRGQKKLEFF. The CDR3 DNA is TGTGCCAGCAGCTTACGGGGACAGAAAAAATTGGAGTTCTTC.

The rearrangement uses TRBV3-1 and TRBJ2-3; 10 bases agree with TRBD2. The CDR3 covers 17 residues. J was trimmed by 1 base and V by 3 bases; bases with no gene match: 7. CDR1 is LGHDT, CDR2 YNNKEL, per germline (reference sequence). CDR3 sequence: CASSQVFGTSGTDTQYF. CDR3 coding DNA: TGTGCCAGCAGCCAGGTGTTTGGGACTAGCGGCACAGATACGCAGTATTTT.

This chain joins TRBV5-8 and TRBJ1-5, with 8 bases aligning to TRBD1. The CDR3 runs to 18 residues. V trimming: 3 bases; J trimming: 0 bases; junction bases outside the gene matches: 11. Looked up from germline, CDR1 is SGHTS and CDR2 is YDEGEE. The CDR3 protein is CASSSSQQGGLSNQPQHF. The CDR3 DNA reads as TGTGCCAGCAGCTCATCTCAACAGGGGGGGCTTAGCAATCAGCCCCAGCATTTT.

This clonotype was seen more than once but under ten times. The V and J genes are TRBV9 and TRBJ2-7; possibly TRBD1 or TRBD2 for D (6 bases each). The CDR3 contains 12 residues. Deletions cut 4 bases from V and 7 bases from J, with 12 bases between. The germline gives CDR1 SGDLS, CDR2 YYNGEE. The CDR3, as DNA: TGTGCCAGCAGCCCCGGGGGCAGTGAGCAGTACTTC. Translated, it gives CASSPGGSEQYF.

About this clonotype itself: A single base separates this from a much larger clone, so it may be a read error. This rearrangement joins TRBV28 to TRBJ1-1; D is uncertain. CDR3 length: 11 residues. Germline V gene data show CDR1 as MDHEN and CDR2 as SYDVKM. The CDR3 DNA sequence: TGTGTCTGTCGGAGGGCTACTGAAGCTTTCTTT. It codes for CVCRRATEAFF.

In this sample, this clonotype turned up a few times. The CDR3: CATSDPTGSITDTQYF. CDR3 nucleotides: TGTGCCACCAGTGATCCGACAGGGAGCATCACAGATACGCAGTATTTT. V gene TRBV24-1 combines with J gene TRBJ2-3, with TRBD1 matching over 7 bases. V lost 3 bases to trimming and J lost 2 bases; unmatched junction nucleotides: 7. CDR1 is KGHDR and CDR2 is SFDVKD in the germline V gene. The CDR3 has 16 residues.